These 32 T cell receptor beta chains originate from one sample sequenced in a study of vaccination and CD4 T cells after COVID-19. Documented treatment: roughly 11-day PBMC culture with coronavirus spike peptide pools or control peptides (ViraFEST assay). The antigens these receptors bind are not known. Sequenced with the Oncomine TCR Beta short-read assay was DNA taken from cultured CD4+ T cells. MiXCR, run by TCRdb on the PCR reads, gives a single entry per CDR3 protein. The sample has over 9,000 distinct CDR3 sequences; 20% to 30% are singletons. The material sequenced was CD4+ T cells from blood, cultured in vitro, taken after SARS-CoV-2 vaccination. Receptors originate from a human donor who had recovered from COVID-19.

The rearrangement joins TRBV14 to TRBJ2-7, with TRBD1 identical over 9 bases. This CDR3 spans 14 amino acids. Germline CDR1 reads SGHDN; CDR2 reads FVKESK. With 6 bases clipped from V and 3 bases from J, the junction kept 6 bases outside the gene matches. Here the CDR3 reads CASSRDRGGYEQYF. The DNA for the CDR3 is TGTGCCAGCAGTCGCGACAGGGGGGGCTACGAGCAGTACTTC.

In this sample, this clonotype turned up a few times. V and J are TRBV7-2 and TRBJ2-2; 14 nucleotides line up with TRBD2. The length of the CDR3 is 17 residues. The germline V gene encodes CDR1 SGHTA and CDR2 FQGNSA. With V trimmed by 2 bases and J by 4 bases, 3 bases remained unmatched. The CDR3 DNA reads TGTGCCAGCAGCTTATCAGGGACTAGCGGGAGCACCGGGGAGCTGTTTTTT. Protein sequence: CASSLSGTSGSTGELFF.

Comment on this clonotype: A junction end diverges from the germline sequence, so it may reflect a read error. The rearrangement joins TRBV20-1 to TRBJ2-3, with 12 bases matching TRBD1. The CDR3 is 15 amino acids. Per the germline V gene, CDR1 is DFQATT and CDR2 is SNEGSKA (reference sequence). CDR3 protein: CSTSGTGGLSDTQYF. The CDR3, as DNA: TGCAGTACTAGCGGGACAGGGGGCTTGTCAGATACGCAGTATTTT.

This clonotype was found a few times. The V and J genes are TRBV6-1 and TRBJ2-1; weak D call: TRBD1 (6 bases). V lost 6 bases, J lost 1 base, and 10 bases lay in between. This CDR3 comprises 14 residues. Germline V gives CDR1 MNHNS, CDR2 SASEGT. As DNA, the CDR3 is TGTGCCAGCAGGCCTCAGGGGTCCTACAATGAGCAGTTCTTC. Its protein is CASRPQGSYNEQFF.

V usage is TRBV2 and J usage is TRBJ1-5; D is possibly TRBD1 (5 bases). Trimming left V 3 bases short and J 2 bases short, with 11 bases between. This CDR3 contains 15 residues. Germline assignment: CDR1 SNHLY and CDR2 FYNNEI. The DNA for the CDR3 is TGTGCCAGCAGTGATCAGGGAACGGGCAATCAGCCCCAGCATTTT. This encodes CASSDQGTGNQPQHF. Based on the CDR3 plus reference TRBV2 and TRBJ1-5, the full variable domain is EPEVTQTPSHQVTQMGQEVILRCVPISNHLYFYWYRQILGQKVEFLVSFYNNEISEKSEIFDDQFSVERPDGSNFTLKIRSTKLEDSAMYFCASSDQGTGNQPQHFGDGTRLSIL.

In DNA, the CDR3 is TGTGCCAGCAGTTTTCAGTTAGCAGCGTCAGAGTACTTC. This encodes CASSFQLAASEYF. This chain uses TRBV12-3 or TRBV12-4 with TRBJ2-5; no reliable D call. V lost 3 bases to trimming and J lost 12 bases, with 17 bases between them. The CDR3 is 13 residues long.

The V and J genes are TRBV7-2 and TRBJ2-1; D call uncertain. Germline V gene lookup returns CDR1 SGHTA and CDR2 FQGNSA. The ends were cut back, 5 bases at V and 2 bases at J, with 13 bases in the middle. CDR3 size: 15 residues. CDR3 nucleotide sequence: TGTGCCAGCAGCCCCAGTCCTTACCCCTACAATGAGCAGTTCTTC. Translating gives CASSPSPYPYNEQFF.

This clonotype came up a few times. This sequence joins TRBV12-3 or TRBV12-4 and TRBJ1-1; possibly TRBD1 for D (6 bases). V shed 6 bases and J shed 4 bases, with 24 bases lying between them. There are 17 residues in the CDR3. The CDR3 coding sequence is TGTGCCAGCAGCCCATGGGGAGTGCAGGGGAGAGGCACTGAAGCTTTCTTT. Its translation: CASSPWGVQGRGTEAFF.

The chain employs TRBV7-2 and TRBJ1-4; 9 nucleotides agree with TRBD1. This CDR3 spans 18 amino acids. Germline CDR1 is SGHTA and CDR2 is FQGNSA. V trimming: 5 bases; J trimming: 6 bases; junction bases outside the gene matches: 16. CDR3 coding DNA: TGTGCCAGCAGCGACACCGGAGAACAGGGGGCGCGGGATGAAAAACTGTTTTTT. Protein product: CASSDTGEQGARDEKLFF.

A few counts support this clonotype. The V call is TRBV6-1, the J call TRBJ2-7; D might be TRBD1 or TRBD2, each matching 5 bases. Trimming stripped 6 bases from V and 6 bases from J, with 18 bases between. Germline CDR1 is MNHNS and CDR2 is SASEGT. This CDR3 spans 14 amino acids. The CDR3 DNA reads as TGTGCCAGCAGCCCTGTCTATGGGGGTGGCGAGCAGTACTTC. Amino acid sequence: CASSPVYGGGEQYF.

This clonotype is deemed medium-sized. The V call is TRBV20-1, the J call TRBJ1-5; D might be TRBD1 (6 bases). Germline CDR1 and CDR2: DFQATT and SNEGSKA (reference sequence). Trimming took 4 bases from V and 0 from J, leaving 16 bases between them. The CDR3 consists of 16 residues. CDR3: CSAKVGTPYSNQPQHF. DNA of the CDR3: TGCAGTGCTAAGGTGGGGACACCTTATAGCAATCAGCCCCAGCATTTT.

This clonotype was seen only once. The chain couples TRBV29-1 to TRBJ2-3; 8 bases agree with TRBD2. CDR3 size: 13 residues. Germline loops: CDR1 SQVTM, CDR2 ANQGSEA. Unmatched junction bases numbered 6, after V lost 7 bases and J lost 3 bases. This CDR3 is CSGSGGVTDTQYF. The CDR3 DNA is TGCAGCGGTTCGGGGGGGGTTACAGATACGCAGTATTTT.

The chain couples TRBV14 to TRBJ2-1; D possibly corresponds to TRBD2 (6 bases). The germline CDR1 and CDR2 sequences are SGHDN and FVKESK. V was clipped by 8 bases and J by 4 bases, with 18 bases between them. This CDR3 spans 15 amino acids. This chain's CDR3 is CASGPRGTVYNEQFF. CDR3 in DNA: TGTGCCAGCGGCCCCCGCGGGACGGTTTACAATGAGCAGTTCTTC.

V usage is TRBV7-9 and J usage is TRBJ2-1; 7 bases agree with TRBD1. CDR3 length equals 12 residues. V lost 5 bases to trimming and J lost 13 bases; unmatched junction nucleotides: 8. Germline V gene sequence: CDR1 SEHNR, CDR2 FQNEAQ (reference sequence). The CDR3 here is CASSEIDRAQFF. DNA for the CDR3: TGTGCCAGCAGCGAAATAGACAGGGCTCAGTTCTTC.

The chain has TRBV6-2 or TRBV6-3 and TRBJ2-1; 9 bases are shared with TRBD1. This CDR3 comprises 14 residues. The V gene's germline CDR1 is MNHEY and CDR2 SVGEGT. Trimming at V came to 7 bases and at J to 2 bases, leaving 3 bases not matched to a gene. The CDR3 bases are TGTGCCAGCAATCGACAGGGGGCCTACAATGAGCAGTTCTTC. It translates to CASNRQGAYNEQFF.

The chain joins TRBV7-3 to TRBJ2-7; D call uncertain. Germline CDR1 SGHTA, CDR2 FQGTGA. Trimming shortened V by 2 bases and J by 0 bases, and 8 bases separated the two germline ends. The CDR3 totals 14 residues. The CDR3 DNA sequence: TGTGCCAGCAGCTTAGGGGATTACTCCTACGAGCAGTACTTC. The encoded protein is CASSLGDYSYEQYF.

This clonotype was picked up a small number of times. The gene calls are TRBV5-1 and TRBJ2-5; no firm D call. This CDR3 has 14 amino acids. Trimming took 0 bases from V and 0 from J, leaving 6 bases between them. Germline loops: CDR1 SGHRS, CDR2 YFSETQ. The CDR3: CASSLASYQETQYF. The CDR3 region has the DNA TGCGCCAGCAGCTTGGCATCATACCAAGAGACCCAGTACTTC. The full variable domain, with the rest looked up from reference TRBV5-1 and TRBJ2-5, is KAGVTQTPRYLIKTRGQQVTLSCSPISGHRSVSWYQQTPGQGLQFLFEYFSETQRNKGNFPGRFSGRQFSNSRSEMNVSTLELGDSALYLCASSLASYQETQYFGPGTRLLVL.

This clonotype was seen a few times. This chain links TRBV27 with TRBJ2-7; 7 nucleotides align to TRBD1. Germline lookup yields CDR1 MNHEY and CDR2 SMNVEV (reference sequence). The ends lost 6 bases at V and 1 base at J; junction bases unmatched: 9. CDR3 length equals 15 residues. CDR3 DNA sequence: TGTGCCAGCAGCAAACTCAGGGGGTCGTCCTACGAGCAGTACTTC. It codes for CASSKLRGSSYEQYF.

The J gene is TRBJ2-5, the V gene TRBV7-9; D remains ambiguous. This CDR3 spans 15 amino acids. The germline V and J ends were trimmed by 1 base and 5 bases, with 14 bases remaining between them. Germline V gene data show CDR1 as SEHNR and CDR2 as FQNEAQ (reference sequence). CDR3 residues: CASSLVISHLETQYF. The CDR3 DNA reads TGTGCCAGCAGCTTAGTAATATCCCACCTGGAGACCCAGTACTTC.

This clonotype was found a few times. The chain joins TRBV6-5 to TRBJ1-1; no clear D. V was shortened by 0 bases and J by 10 bases, with 12 bases between the two germline ends. The CDR3 has 13 amino acids. Germline loops: CDR1 MNHEY, CDR2 SVGAGI. The CDR3 region has the DNA TGTGCCAGCAGTTACTCTAGGGCGTCGGGAGCTTTCTTT. Translation gives CASSYSRASGAFF.

This chain connects TRBV20-1 to TRBJ2-5; unclear D gene. The CDR3 length is 13 residues. Trimming left V 6 bases short and J 3 bases short, with 14 bases between. Per the germline V gene, CDR1 is DFQATT and CDR2 is SNEGSKA (reference sequence). CDR3 amino acids: CSALRPPEETQYF. For the CDR3, the DNA is TGCAGTGCCCTGAGACCCCCGGAAGAGACCCAGTACTTC.

This clonotype has only a few counts. The V and J genes are TRBV20-1 and TRBJ1-1; D perhaps matches TRBD1 (6 bases). V was cut by 0 bases and J by 8 bases, with 16 bases left in between. The CDR3 has 14 amino acids. Germline values: CDR1 DFQATT, CDR2 SNEGSKA (reference sequence). CDR3 sequence (DNA): TGCAGTGCTAGAGATCGGGGGCAGGGGCCCGAAGCTTTCTTT. This translates into CSARDRGQGPEAFF.

This chain links TRBV10-2 with TRBJ1-1, with TRBD1 matching over 8 bases. This CDR3 region has 19 residues. Trimming cost V 0 bases and J 5 bases; bases outside gene matches: 17. From germline, CDR1 is WSHSY and CDR2 SAAADI. The CDR3 region has the DNA TGCGCCAGCAGTGAGTCGATATCCCGGGACAGGCCCTTCAGAACTGAAGCTTTCTTT. Its translation: CASSESISRDRPFRTEAFF.

Sample share makes this clonotype medium-sized. J is TRBJ1-3 and V is TRBV20-1, with D tentatively TRBD1 (5 bases). The V end was cut by 5 bases, the J end by 0 bases, with 11 bases between. Germline V gene lookup returns CDR1 DFQATT and CDR2 SNEGSKA (reference sequence). There are 14 residues in the CDR3. This CDR3 reads CSAGTGLSGNTIYF. CDR3 nucleotides: TGCAGTGCTGGAACAGGTCTCTCTGGAAACACCATATATTTT.

The V gene is TRBV5-4, the J gene TRBJ2-5; 10 bases align to TRBD2. This CDR3 spans 15 amino acids. Germline CDR1 and CDR2: SGHNT and YYREEE (reference sequence). After removal of 3 bases from V and 1 base from J, the junction contained 3 bases not matched to a gene. Here the CDR3 DNA reads TGTGCCAGCAGCTCGGGGACTAGCGCCCAAGAGACCCAGTACTTC. Encoded protein: CASSSGTSAQETQYF.

The sample holds a few counts of this clonotype. V gene TRBV7-2 combines with J gene TRBJ2-7; unclear D gene. Trimming removed 1 base from V and 0 bases from J, with 7 bases in between. The CDR3 has 14 amino acids. Germline V gives CDR1 SGHTA, CDR2 FQGNSA. As DNA, the CDR3 is TGTGCCAGCAGCTTAGGACTTATCTCCTACGAGCAGTACTTC. Encoded protein: CASSLGLISYEQYF.

This clonotype appeared a few times. The V and J genes are TRBV20-1 and TRBJ2-7, with TRBD1 matching over 7 bases. V dropped 3 bases and J dropped 4; count of bases not matched to a gene: 6. This CDR3 has 13 residues. CDR1 DFQATT and CDR2 SNEGSKA come from the germline V gene (reference sequence). The CDR3 bases are TGCAGTGCTAGTCGGGACAGAAAATACGAGCAGTACTTC. Encoded protein: CSASRDRKYEQYF.

The count of this clonotype is one. The chain links TRBV24-1 to TRBJ1-1; no clear D gene. The germline V gene has CDR1 KGHDR and CDR2 SFDVKD. V dropped 7 bases and J dropped 3 bases, with 11 bases sitting between them. The CDR3 consists of 13 residues. CDR3 DNA: TGTGCCACCAGGGGTAATCAGTACACTGAAGCTTTCTTT. Translated: CATRGNQYTEAFF.

The chain couples TRBV28 to TRBJ2-6; D gene ambiguous. The germline V and J ends were trimmed by 1 base and 0 bases, with 4 bases remaining between them. The CDR3 loop spans 15 amino acids. Germline loops: CDR1 MDHEN, CDR2 SYDVKM. For the CDR3, the DNA is TGTGCCAGCAGTTTATTCTCCTCTGGGGCCAACGTCCTGACTTTC. Translating it yields CASSLFSSGANVLTF. Together with reference TRBV28 and TRBJ2-6, the CDR3 gives the full variable domain: DVKVTQSSRYLVKRTGEKVFLECVQDMDHENMFWYRQDPGLGLRLIYFSYDVKMKEKGDIPEGYSVSREKKERFSLILESASTNQTSMYLCASSLFSSGANVLTFGAGSRLTVL.

This clonotype has just a few counts. The V call is TRBV28, the J call TRBJ1-1; the D is unclear. The CDR3 has 12 amino acids. Germline CDR1 reads MDHEN; CDR2 reads SYDVKM. V shed 0 bases and J shed 9 bases, with 8 bases lying between them. The CDR3 DNA reads TGTGCCAGCAGTTTATGGGACGGCCAAGCTTTCTTT. Translated, it gives CASSLWDGQAFF.

The chain uses TRBV6-5 and TRBJ1-2, with 7 bases identical to TRBD1. Germline CDR1 reads MNHEY; CDR2 reads SVGAGI. The CDR3 loop spans 15 amino acids. V shed 2 bases and J 4 bases; nucleotides not matched to a gene: 7. The CDR3 nucleotides read TGTGCCAGCAGTTACCAGACAGGGACTGGCTATGGCTACACCTTC. Amino acids: CASSYQTGTGYGYTF.

CDR3 DNA: TGTGCCACCAGTGATTCCCGGACAGCGAGCAATCAGCCCCAGCATTTT. This sequence encodes CATSDSRTASNQPQHF. The chain couples TRBV24-1 to TRBJ1-5; tentative D call: TRBD1 (6 bases). Germline assignment: CDR1 KGHDR and CDR2 SFDVKD. The CDR3 has 16 amino acids. V was shortened by 2 bases and J by 1 base, with 11 bases between the two germline ends.